The 26 T cell receptor beta chains presented below share a single source sample, sequenced in a study of cytomegalovirus exposure and HLA in healthy donors. The method was immunoSEQ multiplex PCR; TCRdb's version includes in-frame clones alone and lacks a portion of them. The sample consists of 90,000 to 110,000 clones, approximately 91% of them appearing once. Specimen: PBMCs. All receptors derive from a woman aged 18 to 35 in good health and CMV-seronegative.

The chain recombines TRBV15 with TRBJ2-3; a possible D gene is TRBD1 (5 bases). Trimming left V 1 base short and J 3 bases short, with 17 bases between. The CDR3 totals 17 residues. Per germline, CDR1 LNHNV and CDR2 YYDKDF (reference sequence). The CDR3 region has the DNA TGTGCCACCAGCAGAGCTCGGGCAGGGAAGGGGACAGATACGCAGTATTTT. Protein sequence: CATSRARAGKGTDTQYF.

The chain has TRBV11-2 and TRBJ2-1, with 11 bases that match TRBD2. Looked up from germline, CDR1 is SGHAT and CDR2 is FQNNGV. The CDR3 is 14 residues long. Trimming at V came to 4 bases and at J to 8 bases, leaving 4 bases not matched to a gene. CDR3 in DNA: TGTGCCAGCAGCTCGGCTAGCGGGAGGTATGAGCAGTTCTTC. Protein: CASSSASGRYEQFF. The variable domain in full, completed from reference TRBV11-2 and TRBJ2-1, reads EAGVAQSPRYKIIEKRQSVAFWCNPISGHATLYWYQQILGQGPKLLIQFQNNGVVDDSQLPKDRFSAERLKGVDSTLKIQPAKLEDSAVYLCASSSASGRYEQFFGPGTRLTVL.

The chain employs TRBV9 and TRBJ2-5, with 8 positions matching TRBD2. This CDR3 is 16 amino acids long. V lost 3 bases to trimming and J lost 5 bases; unmatched junction nucleotides: 12. CDR1 is SGDLS and CDR2 is YYNGEE in the germline V gene. The CDR3 nucleotides read TGTGCCAGCAGCGGAAGGACTAGCCGCGGGGTGGAGACCCAGTACTTC. Translating gives CASSGRTSRGVETQYF.

CDR3 sequence reads: CASGAGQGADTQYF. As DNA, the CDR3 is TGTGCCAGCGGCGCGGGACAGGGAGCAGATACGCAGTATTTT. This chain links TRBV28 with TRBJ2-3; 9 bases are shared with TRBD1. Germline CDR1 MDHEN, CDR2 SYDVKM. This CDR3 spans 14 amino acids. V gave up 8 bases and J gave up 4 bases; unmatched junction bases: 7.

The table lists this clone with a count of one. The genes are TRBV27 and TRBJ1-5, with D possibly matching TRBD1 (6 bases). The CDR3 loop spans 14 amino acids. The ends were cut back, 6 bases at V and 0 bases at J, with 9 bases in the middle. From germline, CDR1 is MNHEY and CDR2 SMNVEV (reference sequence). The CDR3 bases are TGTGCCAGCAGCGGACAGCTTAGCAATCAGCCCCAGCATTTT. Amino acids: CASSGQLSNQPQHF.

The chain joins TRBV21-1 to TRBJ1-5; the tabulated D call, TRBD1, remains unverified against the DNA. TRBV21-1 is labeled a pseudogene. The CDR3 runs 17 residues. The CDR3: CASSKEGAQGGNQPQHF. In DNA form, the CDR3 reads TGTGCCAGCAGCAAAGAAGGGGCGCAGGGGGGCAATCAGCCCCAGCATTTT.

This clone was counted many times. V usage is TRBV11-2 and J usage is TRBJ2-5; D not resolved. This CDR3 is 14 amino acids long. Trimming left V 0 bases short and J 7 bases short, with 12 bases between. Germline V CDR1 and CDR2: SGHAT, FQNNGV. CDR3 coding DNA: TGTGCCAGCAGCTTAGAACTAATTCGCGTGACCCAGTACTTC. This gives the protein CASSLELIRVTQYF.

The CDR3 spells CASSFSGSPNQPQHF. The CDR3 DNA reads as TGTGCCAGCAGCTTTTCTGGGAGCCCCAATCAGCCCCAGCATTTT. The chain combines TRBV5-4 with TRBJ1-5; D gene uncertain. The V end lost 2 bases, the J end lost 3 bases, and 12 bases lay between the germline ends. The length of the CDR3 is 15 residues. Germline loops: CDR1 SGHNT, CDR2 YYREEE (reference sequence).

V usage is TRBV27 and J usage is TRBJ2-1, with 12 bases identical to TRBD2. V trimming: 0 bases; J trimming: 8 bases; junction bases outside the gene matches: 8. This CDR3 spans 17 amino acids. Germline-derived CDR1 and CDR2 are MNHEY and SMNVEV (reference sequence). CDR3 in amino acids: CASSLSLAGGPSDEQFF. The CDR3 coding sequence is TGTGCCAGCAGTTTATCTCTAGCGGGAGGGCCGAGTGATGAGCAGTTCTTC.

This clone was counted only a few times. J is TRBJ1-2 and V is TRBV5-4; D remains ambiguous. CDR1 is SGHNT, CDR2 YYREEE, per germline (reference sequence). This CDR3 has 15 residues. With 4 bases removed from V and 2 bases from J, the gap between germline ends came to 15 bases. The CDR3 bases are TGTGCCAGCAGCCCGATATCCCCACTAAACTATGGCTACACCTTC. This gives the protein CASSPISPLNYGYTF.

The CDR3 coding sequence is TGTGCCAGCAGCGTAGAGGGGGCCGAGTCAGATACGCAGTATTTT. Protein sequence: CASSVEGAESDTQYF. V gene TRBV9 combines with J gene TRBJ2-3, with TRBD1 identical over 7 bases. This CDR3 spans 15 amino acids. Germline V gene lookup returns CDR1 SGDLS and CDR2 YYNGEE. V lost 0 bases and J lost 4; bases outside the gene matches: 5.

Here the CDR3 reads CASSPDTDYGYTF. Written as DNA, the CDR3 is TGTGCCAGCAGTCCGGACACTGACTATGGCTACACCTTC. The chain carries TRBV6-5 and TRBJ1-2, with TRBD1 as a possible D gene (5 bases). V was shortened by 5 bases and J by 3 bases, with 10 bases between the two germline ends. There are 13 residues in the CDR3. CDR1 and CDR2 from the germline V gene are MNHEY and SVGAGI.

The chain is built from TRBV4-3 and TRBJ2-3; no clear D gene. This CDR3 spans 14 amino acids. The germline V and J ends were trimmed by 4 bases and 4 bases, with 12 bases remaining between them. CDR1 and CDR2 from the germline V gene are LGHNA and YSLEER. The CDR3 loop is CASSRSLIADTQYF. The DNA of the CDR3 is TGCGCCAGCAGCCGATCGTTAATAGCAGATACGCAGTATTTT.

This clone appeared a single time. This sequence joins TRBV13 and TRBJ2-7; maybe TRBD1 (6 bases). Germline V gene lookup returns CDR1 PRHDT and CDR2 FYEKMQ (reference sequence). The V and J ends lost 4 bases and 2 bases respectively, with 15 bases between them. The CDR3 runs 15 residues. CDR3 in amino acids: CASSSMTGQPYEQYF. In DNA, the CDR3 is TGTGCCAGCAGCTCTATGACAGGACAACCCTACGAGCAGTACTTC.

The chain is built from TRBV5-1 and TRBJ2-1; TRBD2 matches at 8 bases. The germline CDR1 and CDR2 sequences are SGHRS and YFSETQ. V shed 4 bases and J 3 bases; nucleotides not matched to a gene: 9. This CDR3 contains 16 residues. This CDR3 is CASSPLAGGHYNEQFF. The CDR3 bases are TGCGCCAGCAGCCCCCTGGCGGGAGGACACTACAATGAGCAGTTCTTC. Variable domain in full (rest from reference TRBV5-1 and TRBJ2-1): KAGVTQTPRYLIKTRGQQVTLSCSPISGHRSVSWYQQTPGQGLQFLFEYFSETQRNKGNFPGRFSGRQFSNSRSEMNVSTLELGDSALYLCASSPLAGGHYNEQFFGPGTRLTVL.

This chain connects TRBV30 to TRBJ2-5, with TRBD2 matching over 10 bases. The CDR3 is made up of 17 amino acids. V dropped 0 bases and J dropped 0; count of bases not matched to a gene: 7. CDR1 and CDR2 (germline): GTSNPN, SVGIG (reference sequence). The CDR3 sequence: CAWSVPSGGVYQETQYF. CDR3 nucleotides: TGTGCCTGGAGTGTACCTAGCGGGGGCGTGTACCAAGAGACCCAGTACTTC.

This clone has only one observation. V usage is TRBV28 and J usage is TRBJ1-1, with a tentative D call TRBD1 (5 bases). There are 14 residues in the CDR3. Germline CDR1 reads MDHEN; CDR2 reads SYDVKM. V lost 5 bases, J lost 2 bases, and 12 bases lay in between. This CDR3 reads CASSAWGDNTEAFF. DNA of the CDR3: TGTGCCAGCAGTGCGTGGGGGGATAACACTGAAGCTTTCTTT. Using reference TRBV28 and TRBJ1-1 for the parts outside the CDR3, the full variable domain is DVKVTQSSRYLVKRTGEKVFLECVQDMDHENMFWYRQDPGLGLRLIYFSYDVKMKEKGDIPEGYSVSREKKERFSLILESASTNQTSMYLCASSAWGDNTEAFFGQGTRLTVV.

The chain has TRBV11-2 and TRBJ2-2; D is undetermined. V was clipped by 2 bases and J by 3 bases, with 10 bases between them. The CDR3 spans 15 residues. Germline CDR1 is SGHAT and CDR2 is FQNNGV. The CDR3 reads CASSLNSFDTGELFF. The CDR3 DNA follows: TGTGCCAGCAGCTTAAACAGTTTTGACACCGGGGAGCTGTTTTTT. Full variable domain (remainder filled in from reference TRBV11-2 and TRBJ2-2): EAGVAQSPRYKIIEKRQSVAFWCNPISGHATLYWYQQILGQGPKLLIQFQNNGVVDDSQLPKDRFSAERLKGVDSTLKIQPAKLEDSAVYLCASSLNSFDTGELFFGEGSRLTVL.

The chain links TRBV27 to TRBJ2-1; the D gene is possibly TRBD2 (5 bases). The CDR3 loop spans 14 amino acids. Trimming removed 5 bases at V and 8 bases at J, with 16 bases between. CDR1 and CDR2 (germline): MNHEY, SMNVEV (reference sequence). As DNA, the CDR3 is TGTGCCAGCAGTCTCGGACCTAGCACGGATGAGCAGTTCTTC. This sequence encodes CASSLGPSTDEQFF.

This chain joins TRBV28 and TRBJ1-6, with TRBD1 identical over 11 bases. The junction had 5 bases not matched to a gene; V was cut back by 5 bases and J by 8 bases. Germline CDR1 reads MDHEN; CDR2 reads SYDVKM. This CDR3 is built from 15 residues. In DNA form, the CDR3 reads TGTGCCAGCAGTCCCGGGGACAGGGGGTATTCACCCCTCCACTTT. Residues: CASSPGDRGYSPLHF. Complete variable domain (other parts from reference TRBV28 and TRBJ1-6): DVKVTQSSRYLVKRTGEKVFLECVQDMDHENMFWYRQDPGLGLRLIYFSYDVKMKEKGDIPEGYSVSREKKERFSLILESASTNQTSMYLCASSPGDRGYSPLHFGNGTRLTVT.

The V call is TRBV28, the J call TRBJ2-3, with 7 bases identical to TRBD2. Trimming cost V 2 bases and J 4 bases; bases outside gene matches: 9. The germline V gene encodes CDR1 MDHEN and CDR2 SYDVKM. CDR3 length equals 16 residues. The CDR3 spells CASSLTRLATADTQYF. The CDR3 bases are TGTGCCAGCAGTTTAACGAGACTAGCAACGGCAGATACGCAGTATTTT.

The V and J genes are TRBV7-9 and TRBJ2-3; D possibly corresponds to TRBD1 (5 bases). Trimming shortened V by 5 bases and J by 3 bases, and 12 bases separated the two germline ends. This CDR3 comprises 14 residues. CDR1 and CDR2 from the germline V gene are SEHNR and FQNEAQ (reference sequence). The CDR3, as DNA: TGTGCCAGCAGCCCGGTGCACAGGACAGATACGCAGTATTTT. Translation: CASSPVHRTDTQYF. The variable domain in full, completed from reference TRBV7-9 and TRBJ2-3, reads DTGVSQNPRHKITKRGQNVTFRCDPISEHNRLYWYRQTLGQGPEFLTYFQNEAQLEKSRLLSDRFSAERPKGSFSTLEIQRTEQGDSAMYLCASSPVHRTDTQYFGPGTRLTVL.

V is TRBV6-1 and J is TRBJ1-4, with 7 bases that match TRBD1. After removal of 9 bases from V and 4 bases from J, the junction contained 8 bases not matched to a gene. CDR3 length: 14 residues. Germline CDR1 reads MNHNS; CDR2 reads SASEGT. CDR3 in DNA: TGTGCCAGTCTTAAGGGGGCAAGTAATGAAAAACTGTTTTTT. Translated, it gives CASLKGASNEKLFF.

The rearrangement uses TRBV7-2 and TRBJ2-5; tentatively, D is TRBD2 (6 bases). V was shortened by 4 bases and J by 5 bases, with 11 bases between the two germline ends. Germline assignment: CDR1 SGHTA and CDR2 FQGNSA. There are 13 residues in the CDR3. In DNA form, the CDR3 reads TGTGCCAGCAGCTATCTAGCGATGGAGACCCAGTACTTC. It encodes CASSYLAMETQYF.

This clone has a single count. This chain links TRBV5-1 with TRBJ2-4; possibly TRBD1 for D (5 bases). This CDR3 comprises 13 residues. Trimming pared 0 bases from V and 5 bases from J, leaving 6 bases between. The germline V gene has CDR1 SGHRS and CDR2 YFSETQ. In DNA, the CDR3 is TGCGCCAGCAGCTTGGGGGGCGAAAACATTCAGTACTTC. This sequence encodes CASSLGGENIQYF.

The table lists this clone with a few counts. This chain connects TRBV7-8 to TRBJ1-5; a possible D gene is TRBD1 (6 bases). This CDR3 is 13 amino acids long. V was pared by 0 bases and J by 14 bases, with 14 bases between. CDR1 and CDR2 (germline): SGHVS, FQNEAQ. This CDR3 reads CASSLAGHGEEHF. The CDR3 DNA follows: TGTGCCAGCAGCTTAGCGGGACACGGAGAGGAGCATTTT.